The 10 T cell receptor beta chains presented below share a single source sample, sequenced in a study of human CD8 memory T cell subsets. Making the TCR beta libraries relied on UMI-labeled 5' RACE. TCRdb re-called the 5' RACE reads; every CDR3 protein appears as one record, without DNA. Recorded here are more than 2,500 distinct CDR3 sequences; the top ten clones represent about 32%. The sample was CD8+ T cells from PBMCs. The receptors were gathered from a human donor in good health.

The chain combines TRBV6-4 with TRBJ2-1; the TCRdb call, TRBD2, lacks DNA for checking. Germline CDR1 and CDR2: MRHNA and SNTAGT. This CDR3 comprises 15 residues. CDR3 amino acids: CASGLAAGTFNEQFF.

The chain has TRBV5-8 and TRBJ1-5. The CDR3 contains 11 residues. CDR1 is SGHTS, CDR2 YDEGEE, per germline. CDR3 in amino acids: CASSLGQPQHF. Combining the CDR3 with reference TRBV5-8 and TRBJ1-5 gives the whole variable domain EAGVTQSPTHLIKTRGQQATLRCSPISGHTSVYWYQQALGLGLQFLLWYDEGEERNRGNFPPRFSGRQFPNYSSELNVNALELEDSALYLCASSLGQPQHFGDGTRLSIL.

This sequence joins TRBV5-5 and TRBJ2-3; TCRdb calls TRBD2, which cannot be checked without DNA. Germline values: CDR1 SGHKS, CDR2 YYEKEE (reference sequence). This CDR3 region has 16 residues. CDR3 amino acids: CASSLEGSGRPDTQYF.

The chain's CDR3 is CASSLDYRGELFF. This chain connects TRBV12-3 or TRBV12-4 to TRBJ1-4; the D call from TCRdb, TRBD1, cannot be confirmed without DNA. The CDR3 runs 13 residues.

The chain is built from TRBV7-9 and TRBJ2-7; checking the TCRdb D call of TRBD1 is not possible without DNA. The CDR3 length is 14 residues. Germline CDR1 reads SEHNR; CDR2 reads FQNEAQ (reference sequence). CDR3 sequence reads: CASSSGDRTYEQYF.

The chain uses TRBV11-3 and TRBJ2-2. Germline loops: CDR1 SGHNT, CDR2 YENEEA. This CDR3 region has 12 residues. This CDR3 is CASSFATGELFF.

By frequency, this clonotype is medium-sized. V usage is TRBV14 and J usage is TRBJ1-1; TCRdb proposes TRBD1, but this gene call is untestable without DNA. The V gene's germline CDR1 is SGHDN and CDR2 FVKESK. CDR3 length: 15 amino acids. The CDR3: CASSPQGALNTEAFF.

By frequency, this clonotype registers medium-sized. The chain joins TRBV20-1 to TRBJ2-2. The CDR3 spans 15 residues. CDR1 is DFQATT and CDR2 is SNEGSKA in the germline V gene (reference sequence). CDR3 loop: CSAQALDTDTGELFF.

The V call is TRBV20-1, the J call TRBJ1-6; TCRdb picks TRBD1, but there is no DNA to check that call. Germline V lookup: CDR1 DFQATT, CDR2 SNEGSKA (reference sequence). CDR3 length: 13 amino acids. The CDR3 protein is CSAGAGEWSPLHF.

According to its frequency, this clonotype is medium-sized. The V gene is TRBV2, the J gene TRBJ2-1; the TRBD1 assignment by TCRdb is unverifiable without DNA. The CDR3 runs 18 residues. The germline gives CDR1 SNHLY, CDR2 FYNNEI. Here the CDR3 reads CASSFDRDGANSYNEQFF.